This T cell receptor (beta chain) was retrieved from a study of cytomegalovirus exposure and HLA in healthy donors. In regard to this clone: Antigen unknown.

General study results and limits: Confirmation in vitro established that a few CMV-associated chains were specific for CMV antigens. Some public TCRs appeared in many individuals, while most sequences were rare.

Measured with immunoSEQ multiplex PCR; TCRdb has only the in-frame clones, and not every one. The sample includes tens of thousands of clones, 85% to 95% seen only once; the top ten take approximately 6%. The donors were part of the validation cohort of roughly 110 subjects. That cohort was separate from the first cohort, which comprised several hundred subjects. Sequencing was done on a sample of PBMCs. This clonotype originated in a woman aged 18-29 years in good health and CMV-seropositive.

The CDR3 sequence is CASSRGNTEAFF. The DNA for the CDR3 is TGTGCCAGCAGCCGGGGGAACACTGAAGCTTTCTTT. This chain links TRBV6-5 with TRBJ1-1; D is unclear. Trimming took off 6 bases at V and 1 base at J, with 6 bases between the two ends. Looked up from germline, CDR1 is MNHEY and CDR2 is SVGAGI. This CDR3 is 12 amino acids long.